A single sample gave rise to the 29 T cell receptor beta chains below, sequenced in a study of T cells in narcolepsy. Generated by immunoSEQ multiplex PCR, the TCRdb table keeps only in-frame clones and is missing some. The sample holds approximately 25,000 clones; just over 60% are singletons and the top ten take roughly an eighth. The sequenced sample was memory (CD45RA-) CD4+ T cells from blood. The receptor source for this set is a human donor in good health.

This clone was found a few times. The rearrangement links TRBV28 to TRBJ1-2; D unclear. V shed 5 bases and J shed 0 bases, with 13 bases lying between them. This CDR3 spans 15 amino acids. The V gene's germline CDR1 is MDHEN and CDR2 SYDVKM. The CDR3 region is CASSPLVAANYGYTF. DNA of the CDR3: TGTGCCAGCAGTCCCTTGGTAGCAGCTAACTATGGCTACACCTTC.

The chain couples TRBV14 to TRBJ1-2, with D unresolved. The CDR3 runs to 12 residues. Germline CDR1 SGHDN, CDR2 FVKESK. The V gene lost 2 bases and the J gene lost 2 bases, with 3 bases spanning the gap. CDR3 nucleotide sequence: TGTGCCAGCAGCCAACAGAACTATGGCTACACCTTC. Its protein product is CASSQQNYGYTF. Together with reference TRBV14 and TRBJ1-2, the CDR3 gives the full variable domain: EAGVTQFPSHSVIEKGQTVTLRCDPISGHDNLYWYRRVMGKEIKFLLHFVKESKQDESGMPNNRFLAERTGGTYSTLKVQPAELEDSGVYFCASSQQNYGYTFGSGTRLTVV.

The chain joins TRBV6-6 to TRBJ2-2; unclear D gene. Germline V lookup: CDR1 MNHNY, CDR2 SVGAGI (reference sequence). The length of the CDR3 is 13 residues. The V gene lost 11 bases and the J gene lost 0 bases, with 10 bases spanning the gap. The CDR3 region is CACLRANTGELFF. CDR3 sequence (DNA): TGTGCCTGCCTACGGGCGAACACCGGGGAGCTGTTTTTT.

The chain employs TRBV11-1 and TRBJ2-4, with 8 bases lining up with TRBD1. J was trimmed by 1 base and V by 1 base; bases with no gene match: 0. The CDR3 runs 15 residues. Germline V CDR1 and CDR2: SGHAT, FQDESV (reference sequence). This chain's CDR3 is CASSLGDRAKNIQYF. The CDR3 bases are TGTGCCAGCAGCTTAGGGGACAGGGCCAAAAACATTCAGTACTTC.

This clone was seen just once. The gene calls are TRBV5-1 and TRBJ2-7; 8 bases are a match to TRBD1. From germline, CDR1 is SGHRS and CDR2 YFSETQ. This CDR3 comprises 15 residues. With 2 bases clipped from V and 2 bases from J, the junction kept 6 bases outside the gene matches. The CDR3 DNA reads as TGCGCCAGCAGCTTAGGTGCAGGGGGCACCTACGAGCAGTACTTC. Translated: CASSLGAGGTYEQYF.

The chain joins TRBV6-5 to TRBJ1-6, with 7 bases identical to TRBD1. The CDR3 sequence is 15 residues long. Germline lookup yields CDR1 MNHEY and CDR2 SVGAGI. Losses at the gene ends were 6 bases for V and 7 bases for J; bases not matched to a gene: 9. The CDR3 region has the DNA TGTGCCAGCAGCCGACAGGGAAGGGAAAATTCACCCCTCCACTTT. It encodes CASSRQGRENSPLHF.

The V gene is TRBV6-1, the J gene TRBJ1-1; D is undetermined. CDR3 length: 13 amino acids. Germline assignment: CDR1 MNHNS and CDR2 SASEGT. V lost 5 bases and J lost 1, with 8 bases in between. The CDR3 coding sequence is TGTGCCAGCAGTCTCCGACAGAACACTGAAGCTTTCTTT. Its translation: CASSLRQNTEAFF.

The chain has TRBV5-6 and TRBJ1-2; no firm D call. V lost 3 bases and J lost 8, with 17 bases in between. Germline lookup yields CDR1 SGHDT and CDR2 YYEEEE. This CDR3 region has 14 residues. The CDR3 DNA reads as TGTGCCAGCAGCTCTCCTCTTCCAGCCGGGGGCTACACCTTC. Translation gives CASSSPLPAGGYTF.

The DNA for the CDR3 is TGTGCCAGCAGCCAGGGAGGACGGAACTTGAACACTGAAGCTTTCTTT. Translating it yields CASSQGGRNLNTEAFF. V and J are TRBV4-2 and TRBJ1-1; no clear D gene. Trimming shortened V by 3 bases and J by 0 bases, and 14 bases separated the two germline ends. The germline CDR1 and CDR2 sequences are LGHNA and YNFKEQ. This CDR3 is 16 amino acids long.

The chain couples TRBV7-2 to TRBJ2-2, with TRBD2 matching over 7 bases. V was pared by 3 bases and J by 5 bases, with 6 bases of the junction left unmatched. CDR1 and CDR2 from the germline V gene are SGHTA and FQGNSA. This CDR3 comprises 15 residues. The CDR3 is CASSFQRGTTGELFF. DNA for the CDR3: TGTGCCAGCAGCTTCCAGCGGGGAACTACCGGGGAGCTGTTTTTT.

The chain uses TRBV5-4 and TRBJ2-3; 10 positions agree with TRBD2. Germline CDR1 and CDR2: SGHNT and YYREEE (reference sequence). The V gene end was trimmed by 2 bases and the J gene end by 6 bases; junction bases not matched to a gene: 6. The CDR3 is 15 residues long. The DNA for the CDR3 is TGTGCCAGCAGCTTCCTAGCGGGAGTCGGCGATACGCAGTATTTT. Translating gives CASSFLAGVGDTQYF. The whole variable domain, filled in from reference TRBV5-4 and TRBJ2-3, reads ETGVTQSPTHLIKTRGQQVTLRCSSQSGHNTVSWYQQALGQGPQFIFQYYREEENGRGNFPPRFSGLQFPNYSSELNVNALELDDSALYLCASSFLAGVGDTQYFGPGTRLTVL.

The V gene is TRBV6-6, the J gene TRBJ2-5; D unresolved. Germline CDR1 and CDR2: MNHNY and SVGAGI (reference sequence). V was cut by 4 bases and J by 3 bases, with 6 bases left in between. CDR3 size: 12 residues. The CDR3, as DNA: TGTGCCAGCAGTTCCCAGGAAGAGACCCAGTACTTC. This translates into CASSSQEETQYF.

The sample holds a few counts of this clone. DNA for the CDR3: TGCGCCAGCAGCCAGGGCATGACCGGGCGTACCGCCGGGACCCAGTACTTC. This sequence encodes CASSQGMTGRTAGTQYF. The rearrangement uses TRBV4-1 and TRBJ2-5; no definite D call. This CDR3 has 17 residues. The V and J ends lost 3 bases and 7 bases respectively, with 24 bases between them. CDR1 is MGHRA and CDR2 is YSYEKL in the germline V gene.

Only one count was recorded for this clone. The V call is TRBV5-5, the J call TRBJ1-5; D gene uncertain. Germline assignment: CDR1 SGHKS and CDR2 YYEKEE (reference sequence). This CDR3 is built from 14 residues. V was clipped by 1 base and J by 5 bases, with 10 bases between them. CDR3 coding DNA: TGTGCCAGCAGCTTGAGCACAGACTATCAGCCCCAGCATTTT. It translates to CASSLSTDYQPQHF.

The rearrangement links TRBV7-9 to TRBJ1-5; D is perhaps TRBD1 (6 bases). The CDR3 contains 14 residues. V was pared by 1 base and J by 11 bases, with 15 bases between. The germline gives CDR1 SEHNR, CDR2 FQNEAQ (reference sequence). DNA of the CDR3: TGTGCCAGCAGCTTAGACGTCCTCCAGGGGTCCCAGCATTTT. Protein sequence: CASSLDVLQGSQHF.

For the CDR3, the DNA is TGTGCCAGCAGCTTAAGGGGGAGGGGAGTCACAGATACGCAGTATTTT. This gives the protein CASSLRGRGVTDTQYF. The genes are TRBV7-9 and TRBJ2-3, with TRBD2 as a possible D gene (7 bases). The CDR3 covers 16 residues. V lost 2 bases and J 2 bases, leaving 14 bases between the germline ends. Germline-derived CDR1 and CDR2 are SEHNR and FQNEAQ (reference sequence).

This chain joins TRBV10-3 and TRBJ2-2, with 7 bases fitting TRBD2. Germline CDR1 is ENHRY and CDR2 is SYGVKD. This CDR3 has 14 residues. V was pared by 8 bases and J by 6 bases, with 9 bases of the junction left unmatched. The CDR3 here is CAIGGAGVAGELFF. CDR3 nucleotide sequence: TGTGCCATCGGAGGGGCGGGGGTCGCCGGGGAGCTGTTTTTT.

The V and J genes are TRBV30 and TRBJ2-7, with D hard to call. Germline assignment: CDR1 GTSNPN and CDR2 SVGIG (reference sequence). V lost 1 base and J 5 bases, leaving 9 bases between the germline ends. The CDR3 runs 12 residues. The CDR3 sequence is CAWSALRDEQYF. The CDR3 nucleotides are TGTGCCTGGAGTGCCCTTCGGGACGAGCAGTACTTC. Together with reference TRBV30 and TRBJ2-7, the CDR3 gives the full variable domain: SQTIHQWPATLVQPVGSPLSLECTVEGTSNPNLYWYRQAAGRGLQLLFYSVGIGQISSEVPQNLSASRPQDRQFILSSKKLLLSDSGFYLCAWSALRDEQYFGPGTRLTVT.

The rearrangement joins TRBV7-9 to TRBJ1-5; no firm D call. Germline CDR1 reads SEHNR; CDR2 reads FQNEAQ (reference sequence). This CDR3 region has 12 residues. V gave up 1 base and J gave up 6 bases, with 4 bases separating them. The CDR3, as DNA: TGTGCCAGCAGCTTAGGGAGTCAGCCCCAGCATTTT. This gives the protein CASSLGSQPQHF. The full variable domain, its missing parts supplied by reference TRBV7-9 and TRBJ1-5, is DTGVSQNPRHKITKRGQNVTFRCDPISEHNRLYWYRQTLGQGPEFLTYFQNEAQLEKSRLLSDRFSAERPKGSFSTLEIQRTEQGDSAMYLCASSLGSQPQHFGDGTRLSIL.

This rearrangement joins TRBV30 to TRBJ2-4; the D gene could be TRBD1 or TRBD2 (5 bases each). Germline V gene data show CDR1 as GTSNPN and CDR2 as SVGIG (reference sequence). The CDR3 contains 13 residues. The V gene lost 4 bases and the J gene lost 6 bases, with 13 bases spanning the gap. This CDR3 is CAWIEGGGNIQYF. The CDR3 bases are TGTGCCTGGATTGAGGGTGGGGGAAACATTCAGTACTTC.

This clone has only one observation. This chain uses TRBV28 with TRBJ2-2, with 10 bases matching TRBD1. CDR1 and CDR2 (germline): MDHEN, SYDVKM. V lost 2 bases to trimming and J lost 0 bases; unmatched junction nucleotides: 0. The CDR3 sequence is 16 residues long. CDR3 nucleotide sequence: TGTGCCAGCAGTTTAGGACAGGGGGCGAACACCGGGGAGCTGTTTTTT. Its protein product is CASSLGQGANTGELFF.

V is TRBV2 and J is TRBJ1-1; possible D gene TRBD1, 6 bases. Germline CDR1 and CDR2: SNHLY and FYNNEI. With 6 bases removed from V and 8 bases from J, the gap between germline ends came to 13 bases. This CDR3 has 12 residues. The CDR3 here is CASRTTGSEAFF. The CDR3 DNA is TGTGCCAGCAGGACTACAGGGTCGGAAGCTTTCTTT.

This sequence joins TRBV5-8 and TRBJ2-1, with TRBD2 matching over 14 bases. The trim removed 4 bases at V and 6 bases at J, leaving 9 bases unmatched. The CDR3 has 17 amino acids. In germline, CDR1 is SGHTS, CDR2 YDEGEE. In DNA, the CDR3 is TGTGCCAGCAGCCGAGCACTGACTAGCGGGAGGGTCAATGAGCAGTTCTTC. Amino acids: CASSRALTSGRVNEQFF.

The chain is built from TRBV5-6 and TRBJ1-4, with D perhaps TRBD1 (5 bases). This CDR3 is 17 amino acids long. V lost 5 bases and J 8 bases, leaving 25 bases between the germline ends. Germline assignment: CDR1 SGHDT and CDR2 YYEEEE. This chain's CDR3 is CASSHDRGFWGTEKLFF. The CDR3, as DNA: TGTGCCAGCAGTCACGATCGAGGGTTTTGGGGGACCGAAAAACTGTTTTTT.

The genes are TRBV28 and TRBJ2-7, with 10 bases lining up with TRBD1. This CDR3 comprises 15 residues. V lost 4 bases, J lost 6 bases, and 9 bases stayed unmatched. Germline assignment: CDR1 MDHEN and CDR2 SYDVKM. CDR3 loop: CASSSAGTGAGEQYF. CDR3 DNA: TGTGCCAGCAGTTCGGCCGGGACAGGGGCAGGCGAGCAGTACTTC. The whole variable domain, filled in from reference TRBV28 and TRBJ2-7, reads DVKVTQSSRYLVKRTGEKVFLECVQDMDHENMFWYRQDPGLGLRLIYFSYDVKMKEKGDIPEGYSVSREKKERFSLILESASTNQTSMYLCASSSAGTGAGEQYFGPGTRLTVT.

This clone turned up a few times. The rearrangement joins TRBV6-5 to TRBJ2-7; D may be TRBD1 (6 bases). The CDR3 extends over 14 amino acids. Germline values: CDR1 MNHEY, CDR2 SVGAGI. V was shortened by 5 bases and J by 2 bases, with 13 bases between the two germline ends. In DNA, the CDR3 is TGTGCCAGCAGTGAACAGGGACCTACCTACGAGCAGTACTTC. It is translated as CASSEQGPTYEQYF.

The chain recombines TRBV18 with TRBJ1-3; D gene unclear. Trimming left V 2 bases short and J 8 bases short, with 7 bases between. Germline assignment: CDR1 KGHSH and CDR2 LQKENI. The CDR3 is 12 residues long. CDR3 protein: CASSPGVDTIYF. CDR3 nucleotides: TGTGCCAGCTCACCAGGGGTAGACACCATATATTTT.

The chain joins TRBV15 to TRBJ1-1; the D is unclear. V was cut by 1 base and J by 4 bases, with 7 bases left in between. Germline V gene lookup returns CDR1 LNHNV and CDR2 YYDKDF (reference sequence). The CDR3 is 13 residues long. As DNA, the CDR3 is TGTGCCACCAGCAGAGCCGTGGTCACTGAAGCTTTCTTT. Translation: CATSRAVVTEAFF.

The V call is TRBV28, the J call TRBJ2-3; D uncertain. V lost 8 bases and J 6 bases, leaving 12 bases between the germline ends. Looked up from germline, CDR1 is MDHEN and CDR2 is SYDVKM. CDR3 size: 12 residues. The DNA of the CDR3 is TGTGCCAGCGCGGAATCGACGGATACGCAGTATTTT. Translated, it gives CASAESTDTQYF.